One sample yielded the 3 T cell receptor beta chains listed below, sequenced in a study of blood T cell repertoires in COVID-19. Here immunoSEQ multiplex PCR was the method, and the copy in TCRdb shows in-frame clones only, minus some. The repertoire holds approximately 350,000 clones, about 90% seen once, with 2.5% to 3% in the top ten. Sequencing was done on a sample of PBMCs or T cells enriched from blood (not recorded which). Receptors were obtained from a woman aged 30 to 39 who had recovered from COVID-19.

The V call is TRBV19, the J call TRBJ1-3; 7 bases line up with TRBD1. V lost 5 bases and J lost 4; bases outside the gene matches: 11. This CDR3 is built from 16 residues. Per germline, CDR1 LNHDA and CDR2 SQIVND (reference sequence). The CDR3 DNA is TGTGCCAGTAGTCCACTTCAGGGACAGCACGGAAACACCATATATTTT. Protein product: CASSPLQGQHGNTIYF.

The V and J genes are TRBV29-1 and TRBJ1-2; 11 bases line up with TRBD1. Unmatched junction bases numbered 8, after V lost 6 bases and J lost 5 bases. Germline CDR1 reads SQVTM; CDR2 reads ANQGSEA. The CDR3 loop spans 14 amino acids. The CDR3 nucleotides are TGCAGCGTCGCCGGGACAGGGGGTTTATATGGCTACACCTTC. Encoded protein: CSVAGTGGLYGYTF. Full variable domain (rest looked up from reference TRBV29-1 and TRBJ1-2): SAVISQKPSRDICQRGTSLTIQCQVDSQVTMMFWYRQQPGQSLTLIATANQGSEATYESGFVIDKFPISRPNLTFSTLTVSNMSPEDSSIYLCSVAGTGGLYGYTFGSGTRLTVV.

The chain uses TRBV7-9 and TRBJ2-7; the D is unclear. Germline V gene sequence: CDR1 SEHNR, CDR2 FQNEAQ (reference sequence). V lost 3 bases to trimming and J lost 2 bases, with 8 bases between them. The CDR3 sequence is 13 residues long. DNA for the CDR3: TGTGCCAGCAGCTTTCAGCGTCCCTACGAGCAGTACTTC. It specifies CASSFQRPYEQYF.